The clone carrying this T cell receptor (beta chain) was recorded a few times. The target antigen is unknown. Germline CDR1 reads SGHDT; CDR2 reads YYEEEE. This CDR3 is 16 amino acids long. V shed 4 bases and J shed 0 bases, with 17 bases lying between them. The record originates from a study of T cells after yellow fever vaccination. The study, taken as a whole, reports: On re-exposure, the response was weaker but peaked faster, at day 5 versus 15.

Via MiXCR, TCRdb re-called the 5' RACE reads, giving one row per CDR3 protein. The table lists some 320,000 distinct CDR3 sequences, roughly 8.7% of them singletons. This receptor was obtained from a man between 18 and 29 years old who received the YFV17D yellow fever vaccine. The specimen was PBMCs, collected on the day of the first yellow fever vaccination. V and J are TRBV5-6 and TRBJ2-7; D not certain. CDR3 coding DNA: TGTGCCAGCAGCCCAATCCACGTCAGAAGCTCCTACGAGCAGTACTTC. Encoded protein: CASSPIHVRSSYEQYF.